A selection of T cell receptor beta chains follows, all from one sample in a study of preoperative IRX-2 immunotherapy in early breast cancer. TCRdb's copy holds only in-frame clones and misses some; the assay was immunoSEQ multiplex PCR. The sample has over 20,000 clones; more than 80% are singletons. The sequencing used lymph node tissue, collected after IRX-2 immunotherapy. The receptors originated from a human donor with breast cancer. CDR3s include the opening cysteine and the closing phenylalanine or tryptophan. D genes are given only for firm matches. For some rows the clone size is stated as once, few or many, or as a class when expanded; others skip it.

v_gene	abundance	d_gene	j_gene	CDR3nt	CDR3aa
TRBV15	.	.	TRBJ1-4	TGTGCCACCAGCAGAGATGGATTGGCAGTTGAAAAACTGTTTTTT	CATSRDGLAVEKLFF
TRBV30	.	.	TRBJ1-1	TGTGCCTGGAGTGTCAGGAATTCGGTGAACACTGAAGCTTTCTTT	CAWSVRNSVNTEAFF
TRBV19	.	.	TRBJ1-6	TGTGCCAGTAGTATTGGACGGACTGGTTATTCACCCCTCCACTTT	CASSIGRTGYSPLHF
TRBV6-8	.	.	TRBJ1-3	TGTGCCAGCGCAACAGCCGGAAACACCATATATTTT	CASATAGNTIYF
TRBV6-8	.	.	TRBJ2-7	TGTGCCAGCCGAAGGAACAACGCCGGCTACGAGCAGTACTTC	CASRRNNAGYEQYF
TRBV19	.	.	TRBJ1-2	TGTGCCAGTAGTGCCCGAACAATTAACTATGGCTACACCTTC	CASSARTINYGYTF
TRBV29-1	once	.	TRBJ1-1	TGCAGCGTTTCCGGGGTAAATACTGAAGCTTTCTTT	CSVSGVNTEAFF
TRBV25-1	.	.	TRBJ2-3	TGTGCCAGCACGGGCAGTTTCACAGATACGCAGTATTTT	CASTGSFTDTQYF
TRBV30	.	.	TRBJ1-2	TGTGCCTGGAGTGGCAGGGTATCTAACTATGGCTACACCTTC	CAWSGRVSNYGYTF
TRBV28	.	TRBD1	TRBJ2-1	TGTGCCAGCAGTGCCCCACAACGGGACAGGGCCTCTGGTGAGCAGTTCTTC	CASSAPQRDRASGEQFF
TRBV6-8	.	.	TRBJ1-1	TGTGCCTTAAAGGGGCTCGGGACGATCACTGAAGCTTTCTTT	CALKGLGTITEAFF
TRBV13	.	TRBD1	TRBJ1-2	TGTGCCAGCAGCTTAGGTGAGGGGGCGATTAACTATGGCTACACCTTC	CASSLGEGAINYGYTF
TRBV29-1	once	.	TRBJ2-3	TGCAGCGTTGAAATGTTGGCAGGCTCGGCAGATACGCAGTATTTT	CSVEMLAGSADTQYF
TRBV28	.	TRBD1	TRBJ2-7	TGTGCCAGCAGTTTACTGGGACAGGTCGTCGAGCAGTACTTC	CASSLLGQVVEQYF
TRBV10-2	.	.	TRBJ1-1	TGCGCCAGCTTTTCAGACCCGACGGCCACTGAAGCTTTCTTT	CASFSDPTATEAFF
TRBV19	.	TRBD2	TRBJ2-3	TGTGCCAGTAGTACGGGACTAGCGTCCGATACGCAGTATTTT	CASSTGLASDTQYF
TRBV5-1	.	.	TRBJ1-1	TGCGCCAGCAGCTTGGCGGACAGTTACACTGAAGCTTTCTTT	CASSLADSYTEAFF
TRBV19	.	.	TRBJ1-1	TGTGCCAGTAGTATAACGTCTGGTGGGGGAGTGAACACTGAAGCTTTCTTT	CASSITSGGGVNTEAFF
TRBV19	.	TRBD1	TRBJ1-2	TGTGCCAGTAACGACAGGGGATTTGACTATGGCTACACCTTC	CASNDRGFDYGYTF
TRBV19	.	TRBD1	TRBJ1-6	TGTGCCAGCAGAAGGGGACAGGGATTGACCCTCCACTTT	CASRRGQGLTLHF
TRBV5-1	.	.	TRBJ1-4	TGCGCCAGCAGCTTGGCCTGGGGTAATGAAAAACTGTTTTTT	CASSLAWGNEKLFF
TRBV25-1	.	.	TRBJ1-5	TGTGCCAGCAGTGAATGGAGGGGGGGCCAGCCCCAGCATTTT	CASSEWRGGQPQHF
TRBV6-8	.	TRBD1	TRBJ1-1	TGTGCCAGCGGGACAGTGAACACTGAAGCTTTCTTT	CASGTVNTEAFF
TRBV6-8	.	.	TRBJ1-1	TGTGCCACCAACAGGGACATGAACACTGAAGCTTTCTTT	CATNRDMNTEAFF
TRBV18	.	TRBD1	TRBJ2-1	TGTGCCAGCTCAACCGGGACAGGGTCGGGCAGGGAGCAGTTCTTC	CASSTGTGSGREQFF
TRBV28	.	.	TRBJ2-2	TGTGCCAGCAGCGCCCCCCCCCGGGCAATGGCGAACACCGGGGAGCTGTTTTTT	CASSAPPRAMANTGELFF
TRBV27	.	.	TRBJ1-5	TGTGCCAGCAGTCGGACAGCAAGAGGGAATCAGCCCCAGCATTTT	CASSRTARGNQPQHF
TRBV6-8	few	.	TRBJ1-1	TGTGCCAGCAGTTACGAAGTGAACACTGAAGCTTTTTTT	CASSYEVNTEAFF
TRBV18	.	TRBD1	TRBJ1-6	TGTGCCAGCTCACCACCGCCGTACTTGGGACAGGGGAATTCACCCCTCCACTTT	CASSPPPYLGQGNSPLHF
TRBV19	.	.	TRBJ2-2	TGTGCCAGTAGCCTAGTTGACCCAACCACCGGGGAGCTGTTTTTT	CASSLVDPTTGELFF
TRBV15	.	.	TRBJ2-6	TGTGCCAGCAGCCCTAGGGCGGGGCTGACCTCTGGGGCCAACGTCCTGACTTTC	CASSPRAGLTSGANVLTF
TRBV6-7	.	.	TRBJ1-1	TGTGCCAGCAGCGTTTTTGGGATCACTGAAGCTTTCTTT	CASSVFGITEAFF
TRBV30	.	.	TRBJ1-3	TGTGCCTGGGAGCGGGGGCGCTCTGGAAACACCATATATTTT	CAWERGRSGNTIYF
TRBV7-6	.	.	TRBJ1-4	TGTGCCAGCAGCTTCGCAGGGCCTATAGCCGAAAAACTGTTTTTT	CASSFAGPIAEKLFF
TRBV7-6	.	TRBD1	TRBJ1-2	TGTGCCAGCAGCGAGGGACAGGGACCCTATGGCTACACCTTC	CASSEGQGPYGYTF
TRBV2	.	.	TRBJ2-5	TGTGCCAGCAGTGATAGGGGGACAGAGACCCAGTACTTC	CASSDRGTETQYF
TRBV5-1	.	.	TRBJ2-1	TGCGCCAGCACCCGTACCGGGACTCTTGGGGATGAGCAGTTCTTC	CASTRTGTLGDEQFF
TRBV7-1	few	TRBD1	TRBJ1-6	TGTGCCAGCAGATACGACAGGGTTGGGGATTCACCCCTCCACTTT	CASRYDRVGDSPLHF
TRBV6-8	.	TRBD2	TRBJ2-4	TGTGCCACCGGTAGCGGGGGGATTAACATTCAGTACTTC	CATGSGGINIQYF
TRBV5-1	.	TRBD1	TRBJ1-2	TGCGCCAGCAGCTACGGGGACAGGGGAGGTGATGGCTACACCTTC	CASSYGDRGGDGYTF
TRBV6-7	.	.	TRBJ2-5	TGTGCCAGCAGCACCACTAGCCTCCAAGAGACCCAGTACTTC	CASSTTSLQETQYF
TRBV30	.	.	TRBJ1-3	TGTGCCTGGAGTGTACCTCGGAGTTTCTCTGGAAACACCATATATTTT	CAWSVPRSFSGNTIYF
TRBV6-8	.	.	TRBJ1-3	TGTGCCAGCAGTAATACAGGAAATCAAGCAGGAAACACCATATATTTT	CASSNTGNQAGNTIYF
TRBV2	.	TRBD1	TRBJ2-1	TGTGCCAGCAGTGGACAGGGATACAATGAGCAGTTCTTC	CASSGQGYNEQFF
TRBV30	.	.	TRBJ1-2	TGTGCCTGGAGTGTACTCGGGGCTAACTATGGCTACACCTTC	CAWSVLGANYGYTF
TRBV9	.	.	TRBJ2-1	TGTGCCAGCAGCGCTACGGGGCGCAGAAACAATGAGCAGTTCTTC	CASSATGRRNNEQFF
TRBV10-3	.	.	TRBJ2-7	TGTGCCATCAGTGAGTCGTTGGGGGTGGTCTACGAGCAGTACTTC	CAISESLGVVYEQYF
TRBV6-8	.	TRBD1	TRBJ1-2	TGTGCCAGCAGTTTGACAGGGGGCCCTGGCTACACCTTC	CASSLTGGPGYTF
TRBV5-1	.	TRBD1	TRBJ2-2	TGCGCCAGCAGCCCGAACGACAGGGGCCCACAAACCGGGGAGCTGTTTTTT	CASSPNDRGPQTGELFF
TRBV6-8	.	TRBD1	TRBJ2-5	TGTGCCAGCAGGGACGACAGGGGGCTTGCAGAGACCCAGTACTTC	CASRDDRGLAETQYF
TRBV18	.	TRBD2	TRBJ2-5	TGTGCCAGCTCATCCCTACTAGCGGGGCGACAAGAGACCCAGTACTTC	CASSSLLAGRQETQYF